The 31 T cell receptor beta chains below all came from one sample that was sequenced in a study of control samples from healthy donors and cancer patients. Sequenced by immunoSEQ multiplex PCR; TCRdb stores in-frame clones only, minus some. Of approximately 210,000 clones in the sample, 90% to 95% were seen once. Specimen: blood. The receptors here all came from a man aged 25 to 45 in good health.

The V and J genes are TRBV18 and TRBJ1-4; unclear D gene. The germline V gene encodes CDR1 KGHSH and CDR2 LQKENI. This CDR3 is 16 amino acids long. V was shortened by 3 bases and J by 1 base, with 12 bases between the two germline ends. CDR3 region: CASSPTKAKTNEKLFF. The CDR3, as DNA: TGTGCCAGCTCACCGACGAAGGCCAAAACTAATGAAAAACTGTTTTTT.

The V gene is TRBV7-9, the J gene TRBJ2-2; D may match TRBD1 or TRBD2 (6 bases each). Germline V gene lookup returns CDR1 SEHNR and CDR2 FQNEAQ (reference sequence). Trimming removed 5 bases from V and 5 bases from J, with 15 bases in between. The CDR3 covers 15 residues. CDR3 sequence reads: CASSSLGGSTGELFF. CDR3 in DNA: TGTGCCAGCAGCAGCCTAGGGGGGAGTACCGGGGAGCTGTTTTTT. The whole variable domain, filled in from reference TRBV7-9 and TRBJ2-2, reads DTGVSQNPRHKITKRGQNVTFRCDPISEHNRLYWYRQTLGQGPEFLTYFQNEAQLEKSRLLSDRFSAERPKGSFSTLEIQRTEQGDSAMYLCASSSLGGSTGELFFGEGSRLTVL.

The chain links TRBV29-1 to TRBJ1-3; a possible D gene is TRBD1 (6 bases). The CDR3 is made up of 16 amino acids. V gave up 4 bases and J gave up 5 bases, with 21 bases separating them. CDR1 is SQVTM, CDR2 ANQGSEA, per germline. The DNA for the CDR3 is TGCAGCGTTGGAGGCCGTTATGCTCAGGGGCGAAACACCATATATTTT. Translating gives CSVGGRYAQGRNTIYF. Variable domain in full (rest from reference TRBV29-1 and TRBJ1-3): SAVISQKPSRDICQRGTSLTIQCQVDSQVTMMFWYRQQPGQSLTLIATANQGSEATYESGFVIDKFPISRPNLTFSTLTVSNMSPEDSSIYLCSVGGRYAQGRNTIYFGEGSWLTVV.

V usage is TRBV6-5 and J usage is TRBJ2-2; 9 positions agree with TRBD1. This CDR3 is 15 amino acids long. The ends lost 6 bases at V and 7 bases at J; junction bases unmatched: 9. CDR1 MNHEY and CDR2 SVGAGI come from the germline V gene. In nucleotides, the CDR3 is TGTGCCAGCAGAATCGGACAGGGGTTCAGCGGGGAGCTGTTTTTT. This sequence encodes CASRIGQGFSGELFF.

This rearrangement joins TRBV7-9 to TRBJ1-4; 8 positions agree with TRBD1. The length of the CDR3 is 15 residues. Germline loops: CDR1 SEHNR, CDR2 FQNEAQ (reference sequence). V was clipped by 5 bases and J by 6 bases; unmatched bases: 8. In nucleotides, the CDR3 is TGTGCCAGCAGCCCGACAGGGGTTGTCGATGAAAAACTGTTTTTT. Translating gives CASSPTGVVDEKLFF.

The chain has TRBV6-1 and TRBJ1-2; TRBD1 agrees at 7 bases. With V trimmed by 1 base and J by 4 bases, 6 bases remained unmatched. Per germline, CDR1 MNHNS and CDR2 SASEGT. CDR3 length equals 15 residues. The CDR3 bases are TGTGCCAGCAGTGAAGGAAGGGGGCGCGTCTATGGCTACACCTTC. As protein: CASSEGRGRVYGYTF.

CDR3 nucleotides: TGTGCCAGCAGCTTAGGACTAGTCGGCACAGATACGCAGTATTTT. Amino acids: CASSLGLVGTDTQYF. This chain connects TRBV11-2 to TRBJ2-3; D possibly corresponds to TRBD2 (6 bases). V dropped 1 base and J dropped 1 base, with 9 bases sitting between them. The CDR3 extends over 15 amino acids. Germline CDR1 and CDR2: SGHAT and FQNNGV.

The CDR3 sequence is CASSESAQPQHF. The CDR3 DNA reads TGTGCCAGCAGTGAATCGGCTCAGCCCCAGCATTTT. The chain carries TRBV6-1 and TRBJ1-5; D not resolved. Germline CDR1 and CDR2: MNHNS and SASEGT. This CDR3 contains 12 residues. V was shortened by 2 bases and J by 6 bases, with 5 bases between the two germline ends.

This clone turned up a few times. The CDR3, as DNA: TGTGCCAGCAGCCGGTATAGCGGGGGGAGCTCCTACGAGCAGTACTTC. Encoded protein: CASSRYSGGSSYEQYF. The chain uses TRBV3-1 (or the pseudogene TRBV3-2) and TRBJ2-7; 10 nucleotides match TRBD2. The germline V gene encodes CDR1 LGHDT and CDR2 YNNKEL (reference sequence). The CDR3 covers 16 residues. Germline trimming cut 4 bases from V and 0 bases from J; bases unmatched to any gene: 6.

In nucleotides, the CDR3 is TGCGCCAGCAGCTTGGTTTCCAGAGAGACCCAGTACTTC. Encoded protein: CASSLVSRETQYF. The V call is TRBV5-1, the J call TRBJ2-5, with D uncertain. Germline V CDR1 and CDR2: SGHRS, YFSETQ. The V end was cut by 0 bases, the J end by 4 bases, with 7 bases between. The CDR3 has 13 amino acids.

The chain couples TRBV27 to TRBJ2-2, with D tentatively TRBD1 or TRBD2 (5 bases each). Germline CDR1 and CDR2: MNHEY and SMNVEV (reference sequence). Trimming stripped 3 bases from V and 4 bases from J, with 6 bases between. The CDR3 covers 13 residues. CDR3 loop: CASSLGVTGELFF. In nucleotides, the CDR3 is TGTGCCAGCAGTTTGGGGGTCACCGGGGAGCTGTTTTTT.

The chain has TRBV2 and TRBJ2-7; D gene ambiguous. Looked up from germline, CDR1 is SNHLY and CDR2 is FYNNEI. This CDR3 is built from 11 residues. Deletions cut 8 bases from V and 2 bases from J, with 7 bases between. This CDR3 is CASRLAYEQYF. The CDR3 DNA sequence: TGTGCCAGCCGACTGGCCTACGAGCAGTACTTC. The full variable domain, with the rest looked up from reference TRBV2 and TRBJ2-7, is EPEVTQTPSHQVTQMGQEVILRCVPISNHLYFYWYRQILGQKVEFLVSFYNNEISEKSEIFDDQFSVERPDGSNFTLKIRSTKLEDSAMYFCASRLAYEQYFGPGTRLTVT.

This chain connects TRBV29-1 to TRBJ2-2; 7 bases line up with TRBD2. Germline CDR1 is SQVTM and CDR2 is ANQGSEA. This CDR3 region has 12 residues. V lost 7 bases, J lost 5 bases, and 4 bases stayed unmatched. CDR3 DNA: TGCAGCGGGGGGGGGTTAACCGGGGAGCTGTTTTTT. Protein: CSGGGLTGELFF.

The CDR3 sequence: CASSLEGNYGYTF. In nucleotides, the CDR3 is TGTGCCAGCAGCTTAGAGGGGAACTATGGCTACACCTTC. The V gene is TRBV11-2, the J gene TRBJ1-2, with D hard to call. V was cut by 0 bases and J by 2 bases, with 4 bases left in between. Germline lookup yields CDR1 SGHAT and CDR2 FQNNGV. CDR3 size: 13 residues.

The genes are TRBV6-5 and TRBJ1-1, with TRBD1 identical over 8 bases. V lost 5 bases, J lost 7 bases, and 6 bases stayed unmatched. Germline CDR1 is MNHEY and CDR2 is SVGAGI. The CDR3 loop spans 13 amino acids. CDR3 sequence reads: CASSNIQGGEAFF. The DNA for the CDR3 is TGTGCCAGCAGTAACATACAGGGGGGTGAAGCTTTCTTT.

The chain carries TRBV28 and TRBJ1-3; D not resolved. With 2 bases removed from V and 0 bases from J, the gap between germline ends came to 11 bases. The CDR3 runs 16 residues. Germline CDR1 is MDHEN and CDR2 is SYDVKM. The CDR3 loop is CASSLTGPSSGNTIYF. CDR3 DNA sequence: TGTGCCAGCAGTTTAACTGGCCCGAGCTCTGGAAACACCATATATTTT.

The chain has TRBV12-3 or TRBV12-4 and TRBJ1-2; D might be TRBD1 (6 bases). Trimming left V 6 bases short and J 5 bases short, with 10 bases between. CDR3 size: 12 residues. The CDR3 loop is CASSDRLYGYTF. DNA of the CDR3: TGTGCCAGCAGCGACAGGCTATATGGCTACACCTTC.

The rearrangement joins TRBV3-1 (or the pseudogene TRBV3-2) to TRBJ1-5, with TRBD1 identical over 9 bases. The germline V gene has CDR1 LGHDT and CDR2 YNNKEL (reference sequence). Unmatched junction bases numbered 4, after V lost 1 base and J lost 3 bases. The CDR3 has 16 amino acids. CDR3 coding DNA: TGTGCCAGCAGCCAAGGTGGACAGGGGACCAATCAGCCCCAGCATTTT. Protein sequence: CASSQGGQGTNQPQHF.

The rearrangement links TRBV6-5 to TRBJ2-3; 7 nucleotides align to TRBD2. The germline gives CDR1 MNHEY, CDR2 SVGAGI. This CDR3 has 13 residues. V lost 8 bases to trimming and J lost 3 bases; unmatched junction nucleotides: 5. CDR3 sequence reads: CASSQRGTDTQYF. The CDR3 DNA is TGTGCCAGCTCCCAGCGGGGAACAGATACGCAGTATTTT.

This chain joins TRBV7-9 and TRBJ1-1, with a weak D call TRBD1 (5 bases). The CDR3 contains 16 residues. CDR1 and CDR2 from the germline V gene are SEHNR and FQNEAQ (reference sequence). V shed 7 bases and J shed 7 bases, with 25 bases lying between them. The CDR3 here is CASTIQGSVGAVEAFF. CDR3 nucleotide sequence: TGTGCCAGCACCATTCAGGGTTCGGTCGGGGCGGTTGAAGCTTTCTTT.

Regarding this clone: One junction end disagrees with the germline gene, perhaps due to a read error. This chain connects TRBV19 to TRBJ2-7; TRBD1 matches 7 bases. Per germline, CDR1 LNHDA and CDR2 SQIVND (reference sequence). This CDR3 spans 14 amino acids. The CDR3 coding sequence is TGTGCCAGTAGTATAGGACAGGGCTCCAACGAGCAGTACTTC. Translated, it gives CASSIGQGSNEQYF.

This clone appeared a single time. The genes are TRBV5-6 and TRBJ1-2; D is perhaps TRBD1 (5 bases). Trimming removed 6 bases at V and 0 bases at J, with 18 bases between. This CDR3 has 16 residues. CDR1 SGHDT and CDR2 YYEEEE come from the germline V gene. This chain's CDR3 is CASIREGQGSNYGYTF. CDR3 bases: TGTGCCAGCATTAGAGAGGGGCAGGGCTCTAACTATGGCTACACCTTC. Variable domain in full (rest from reference TRBV5-6 and TRBJ1-2): DAGVTQSPTHLIKTRGQQVTLRCSPKSGHDTVSWYQQALGQGPQFIFQYYEEEERQRGNFPDRFSGHQFPNYSSELNVNALLLGDSALYLCASIREGQGSNYGYTFGSGTRLTVV.

About this clone itself: The same CDR3 also results from other DNA sequences found in this sample. The chain combines TRBV12-3 or TRBV12-4 with TRBJ2-1; no clear D. The CDR3 extends over 12 amino acids. Trimming removed 5 bases from V and 7 bases from J, with 9 bases in between. The CDR3 reads CASSGTSNEQFF. The CDR3 coding sequence is TGTGCCAGCAGTGGAACTTCAAATGAGCAGTTCTTC.

The chain joins TRBV7-9 to TRBJ1-1; 8 bases match TRBD1. This CDR3 has 14 residues. Germline-derived CDR1 and CDR2 are SEHNR and FQNEAQ (reference sequence). Germline trimming cut 3 bases from V and 8 bases from J; bases unmatched to any gene: 8. The CDR3 sequence: CASSFRQGATEAFF. The CDR3 bases are TGTGCCAGCAGCTTTCGGCAGGGGGCAACGGAAGCTTTCTTT.

This chain links TRBV11-2 with TRBJ1-2; D is perhaps TRBD1 (6 bases). Germline CDR1 reads SGHAT; CDR2 reads FQNNGV. CDR3 size: 16 residues. V dropped 4 bases and J dropped 1 base, with 16 bases sitting between them. CDR3 sequence reads: CASSSPPQGINYGYTF. DNA for the CDR3: TGTGCCAGCAGCTCGCCCCCACAGGGAATTAACTATGGCTACACCTTC.

This rearrangement joins TRBV11-3 to TRBJ2-1, with TRBD2 matching 7 bases. J was trimmed by 4 bases and V by 3 bases; bases with no gene match: 3. The germline V gene has CDR1 SGHNT and CDR2 YENEEA. The CDR3 loop spans 14 amino acids. The CDR3 DNA sequence: TGTGCCAGCAGCTTGGGCGGGGGATACAATGAGCAGTTCTTC. Protein: CASSLGGGYNEQFF. Based on the CDR3 plus reference TRBV11-3 and TRBJ2-1, the full variable domain is EAGVVQSPRYKIIEKKQPVAFWCNPISGHNTLYWYLQNLGQGPELLIRYENEEAVDDSQLPKDRFSAERLKGVDSTLKIQPAELGDSAVYLCASSLGGGYNEQFFGPGTRLTVL.

The V and J genes are TRBV21-1 and TRBJ2-1; the table's D call of TRBD1 was not tested on the DNA. TRBV21-1 is a listed pseudogene. The CDR3 has 20 residues. CDR3 residues: CASSKGGTALLGGSYNEQFF. The CDR3 coding sequence is TGTGCCAGCAGCAAAGGAGGGACAGCGCTTCTTGGGGGCTCCTACAATGAGCAGTTCTTC.

The chain combines TRBV6-1 with TRBJ1-2; no definite D call. The germline V gene has CDR1 MNHNS and CDR2 SASEGT. CDR3 length equals 15 residues. V lost 0 bases to trimming and J lost 3 bases, with 11 bases between them. The CDR3 coding sequence is TGTGCCAGCAGTGAAGCCCTAACTAGCTACTATGGCTACACCTTC. Translating it yields CASSEALTSYYGYTF.

J is TRBJ2-1 and V is TRBV6-1; possibly TRBD1 for D (6 bases). V lost 3 bases and J lost 9, with 24 bases in between. CDR1 and CDR2 (germline): MNHNS, SASEGT. The CDR3 runs 17 residues. CDR3 loop: CASSDTTYHRENGEQFF. CDR3 DNA sequence: TGTGCCAGCAGTGACACTACTTACCACAGGGAGAATGGTGAGCAGTTCTTC.

V gene TRBV24-1 combines with J gene TRBJ2-5; the match to TRBD1 covers 8 bases. Germline values: CDR1 KGHDR, CDR2 SFDVKD. The CDR3 is 19 residues long. With 0 bases clipped from V and 14 bases from J, the junction kept 25 bases outside the gene matches. The CDR3 region has the DNA TGTGCCACCAGTGATTTGCGGGATCGAGGAGACAGGGGACCCCACTACCTTTACTTC. The encoded protein is CATSDLRDRGDRGPHYLYF.

This sequence joins TRBV2 and TRBJ1-1; D uncertain. The CDR3 has 15 residues. CDR1 and CDR2 from the germline V gene are SNHLY and FYNNEI. Deletions cut 2 bases from V and 0 bases from J, with 10 bases between. The CDR3 DNA reads TGTGCCAGCAGTGAATCCGTCGGAATGAACACTGAAGCTTTCTTT. Translated: CASSESVGMNTEAFF.